These 9 T cell receptor beta chains were all obtained from the same sample, sequenced in a study of CD8+ T cells in alopecia areata. As for treatment: oral pan-JAK inhibitor, 5-10 mg twice daily. Following extraction, RNA underwent reverse transcription to cDNA, which served as the sequencing template. This table comes from immunoSEQ multiplex PCR, and its TCRdb copy is limited to in-frame clones, with some not included. In the table there are about 160,000 clones, around 71% of which are singletons. The specimen comprised CD4+ T cells sorted from blood, sampled at week 4, from a patient treated with tofacitinib. Receptor source: a human donor with alopecia areata.

This clone showed up just a few times. V is TRBV5-5 and J is TRBJ2-1, with a tentative D call TRBD2 (6 bases). This CDR3 is built from 15 residues. CDR1 is SGHKS and CDR2 is YYEKEE in the germline V gene (reference sequence). V lost 0 bases and J lost 7, with 14 bases in between. CDR3 in amino acids: CASSLVLAARNEQFF. CDR3 nucleotides: TGTGCCAGCAGCTTGGTACTAGCTGCCCGGAATGAGCAGTTCTTC.

This chain links TRBV29-1 with TRBJ1-3; D is unresolved. Germline V gene lookup returns CDR1 SQVTM and CDR2 ANQGSEA. Trimming left V 4 bases short and J 0 bases short, with 13 bases between. The CDR3 extends over 15 amino acids. The CDR3 loop is CSVAPLSSSGNTIYF. As DNA, the CDR3 is TGCAGCGTTGCACCCCTTTCGAGCTCTGGAAACACCATATATTTT. Filled out from reference TRBV29-1 and TRBJ1-3, the complete variable domain reads SAVISQKPSRDICQRGTSLTIQCQVDSQVTMMFWYRQQPGQSLTLIATANQGSEATYESGFVIDKFPISRPNLTFSTLTVSNMSPEDSSIYLCSVAPLSSSGNTIYFGEGSWLTVV.

This clone was counted only a few times. Other DNA variants within this sample encode the same CDR3. The chain employs TRBV14 and TRBJ2-7; D is unresolved. Between the trimmed V and J ends, which lost 1 base and 3 bases, there was a span of 4 bases. CDR1 and CDR2 (germline): SGHDN, FVKESK. The CDR3 covers 12 residues. For the CDR3, the DNA is TGTGCCAGCAGCCAAGTGGGCTACGAGCAGTACTTC. Residues: CASSQVGYEQYF.

This sequence joins TRBV27 and TRBJ2-7; 9 nucleotides agree with TRBD2. V lost 5 bases to trimming and J lost 9 bases; unmatched junction nucleotides: 5. The CDR3 is made up of 12 amino acids. Germline V lookup: CDR1 MNHEY, CDR2 SMNVEV (reference sequence). The CDR3 protein is CASSLRGGRQYF. CDR3 nucleotides: TGTGCCAGCAGTCTGCGGGGGGGGCGGCAGTACTTC.

V gene TRBV30 combines with J gene TRBJ2-1; D possibly corresponds to TRBD2 (5 bases). The CDR3 extends over 12 amino acids. Germline CDR1 reads GTSNPN; CDR2 reads SVGIG (reference sequence). Trimming stripped 6 bases from V and 10 bases from J, with 16 bases between. This CDR3 reads CACPKTGNEQFF. For the CDR3, the DNA is TGTGCCTGCCCTAAAACCGGGAACGAGCAGTTCTTC.

For this clone: At one end, the junction sequence differs from germline, possibly due to a read error. The chain has TRBV29-1 and TRBJ2-4; D gene ambiguous. The length of the CDR3 is 8 residues. Germline-derived CDR1 and CDR2 are SQVTM and ANQGSEA. This CDR3 is CSVDGGLF. The CDR3 nucleotides read TGCAGCGTTGATGGTGGCCTCTTC.

The J gene is TRBJ1-2, the V gene TRBV4-1; tentative D call: TRBD1 (6 bases). The CDR3 sequence is 14 residues long. The V gene lost 0 bases and the J gene lost 4 bases, with 9 bases spanning the gap. The germline CDR1 and CDR2 sequences are MGHRA and YSYEKL. The CDR3 DNA reads as TGCGCCAGCAGCCAAGAGACAGGCGGCTATGGCTACACCTTC. Translating it yields CASSQETGGYGYTF.

CDR3 sequence (DNA): TGCGCCAGCAGTATAGGGGGCGCGAGGCAGCCCCAGCATTTT. Its protein is CASSIGGARQPQHF. The chain combines TRBV10-2 with TRBJ1-5, with 7 bases matching TRBD1. Per the germline V gene, CDR1 is WSHSY and CDR2 is SAAADI. The CDR3 covers 14 residues. The J segment lost 7 bases and the V segment lost 5 bases, leaving 8 bases of the junction unmatched.

This clone occurred once. The V gene is TRBV5-4, the J gene TRBJ2-7; no clear D. The V gene lost 3 bases and the J gene lost 6 bases, with 13 bases spanning the gap. The CDR3 sequence is 13 residues long. Germline CDR1 and CDR2: SGHNT and YYREEE (reference sequence). CDR3 coding DNA: TGTGCCAGCAGCTCTGGTGGGGTTGTCGAGCAGTACTTC. It is translated as CASSSGGVVEQYF.